Listed here are 22 T cell receptor beta chains from one sample, sequenced in a study of cytotoxic CD8 clonotypes in ibrutinib-treated CLL. TCRdb keeps only in-frame clones here, not all; method: immunoSEQ multiplex PCR. In the table there are 150,000 or so clones, 80% to 90% of which are singletons. The material was PBMCs, obtained after 24 months of ibrutinib treatment. The receptor source for this set is a human donor with chronic lymphocytic leukemia.

The rearrangement uses TRBV7-2 and TRBJ1-4, with 7 bases that match TRBD1. Germline V gene sequence: CDR1 SGHTA, CDR2 FQGNSA. The CDR3 runs to 16 residues. V shed 7 bases, J shed 5 bases, and the junction held 13 bases outside the gene matches. CDR3 coding DNA: TGTGCCAGCACCACCCCTCGGGACAGACACAATGAAAAACTGTTTTTT. Its protein product is CASTTPRDRHNEKLFF.

The chain employs TRBV7-2 and TRBJ2-5; D is unclear. Germline values: CDR1 SGHTA, CDR2 FQGNSA. The CDR3 sequence is 11 residues long. The ends were cut back, 6 bases at V and 5 bases at J, with 7 bases in the middle. The CDR3 here is CASRSGETQYF. The CDR3 coding sequence is TGTGCCAGCAGATCTGGGGAGACCCAGTACTTC.

The chain recombines TRBV29-1 with TRBJ1-3, with 10 bases that match TRBD1. The V and J ends lost 7 bases and 2 bases, in that order; junction bases with no gene match: 2. This CDR3 comprises 13 residues. Germline V gene data show CDR1 as SQVTM and CDR2 as ANQGSEA. This CDR3 reads CSDGQGAGNTIYF. The CDR3 DNA reads TGCAGCGACGGACAGGGGGCTGGAAACACCATATATTTT. Looking up the rest from reference TRBV29-1 and TRBJ1-3 gives the full variable domain: SAVISQKPSRDICQRGTSLTIQCQVDSQVTMMFWYRQQPGQSLTLIATANQGSEATYESGFVIDKFPISRPNLTFSTLTVSNMSPEDSSIYLCSDGQGAGNTIYFGEGSWLTVV.

The chain employs TRBV4-3 and TRBJ1-4; no firm D call. This CDR3 has 16 amino acids. The ends were cut back, 0 bases at V and 8 bases at J, with 16 bases in the middle. Germline V gene lookup returns CDR1 LGHNA and CDR2 YSLEER. CDR3 region: CASSQEGQPHGEKLFF. The CDR3 nucleotides are TGCGCCAGCAGCCAAGAGGGTCAACCCCACGGGGAAAAACTGTTTTTT.

The table lists this clone with a count of one. The CDR3 bases are TGTGCCAGCAGCACGGGACTAGCGGGGGCCTACGAGCAGTACTTC. Encoded protein: CASSTGLAGAYEQYF. This sequence joins TRBV7-2 and TRBJ2-7; 14 positions agree with TRBD2. V was clipped by 5 bases and J by 2 bases; unmatched bases: 2. There are 15 residues in the CDR3. Germline CDR1 reads SGHTA; CDR2 reads FQGNSA.

The rearrangement uses TRBV28 and TRBJ1-3; no clear D gene. The CDR3 contains 15 residues. CDR1 MDHEN and CDR2 SYDVKM come from the germline V gene. V dropped 5 bases and J dropped 0 bases, with 11 bases sitting between them. CDR3 nucleotide sequence: TGTGCCAGCAGTCCAGCGACTCTCTCTGGAAACACCATATATTTT. Translating gives CASSPATLSGNTIYF.

The chain employs TRBV6-6 and TRBJ2-2, with 8 bases aligning to TRBD2. Germline V gene sequence: CDR1 MNHNY, CDR2 SVGAGI (reference sequence). V was clipped by 10 bases and J by 6 bases; unmatched bases: 10. This CDR3 is built from 14 residues. The CDR3 spells CAIRSGGAAGELFF. CDR3 nucleotide sequence: TGTGCCATCCGCTCCGGGGGGGCGGCCGGGGAGCTGTTTTTT.

The chain recombines TRBV29-1 with TRBJ2-1; 9 bases align to TRBD2. The CDR3 sequence is 16 residues long. The junction had 12 bases not matched to a gene; V was cut back by 6 bases and J by 3 bases. Germline V gene data show CDR1 as SQVTM and CDR2 as ANQGSEA. The DNA of the CDR3 is TGCAGCGTCCACACCAGATATAGCGGGAGCTACAATGAGCAGTTCTTC. Translating gives CSVHTRYSGSYNEQFF.

V usage is TRBV28 and J usage is TRBJ2-7, with D tentatively TRBD2 (6 bases). This CDR3 has 17 residues. Trimming pared 8 bases from V and 0 bases from J, leaving 23 bases between. In germline, CDR1 is MDHEN, CDR2 SYDVKM. The CDR3: CASVWWIGTSSSYEQYF. As DNA, the CDR3 is TGTGCCAGCGTTTGGTGGATTGGGACTTCGAGCTCCTACGAGCAGTACTTC.

The chain links TRBV7-9 to TRBJ1-1, with 7 bases identical to TRBD1. The CDR3 runs to 14 residues. V shed 5 bases and J 2 bases; nucleotides not matched to a gene: 5. The V gene's germline CDR1 is SEHNR and CDR2 FQNEAQ (reference sequence). The CDR3 nucleotides read TGTGCCAGCAGCATGAACAGGGGAAACACTGAAGCTTTCTTT. It specifies CASSMNRGNTEAFF.

With regard to this clone: The same CDR3 is also encoded by other DNA sequences in this sample. J is TRBJ2-3 and V is TRBV9; the D is unclear. From germline, CDR1 is SGDLS and CDR2 YYNGEE. Deletions cut 0 bases from V and 6 bases from J, with 5 bases between. This CDR3 is 12 amino acids long. The CDR3 reads CASSVVSDTQYF. CDR3 coding DNA: TGTGCCAGCAGCGTAGTGTCCGATACGCAGTATTTT.

This clone has just a few counts. The rearrangement links TRBV21-1 to TRBJ2-7; the table's TRBD1 call for D was not verified on the DNA. TRBV21-1 is termed a pseudogene. This CDR3 comprises 17 residues. CDR3 loop: CASSKVTDRSSSYEQYF. The CDR3 bases are TGTGCCAGCAGCAAAGTGACGGACAGGAGCAGCTCCTACGAGCAGTACTTC.

This chain links TRBV29-1 with TRBJ2-3, with 10 bases fitting TRBD2. CDR1 is SQVTM and CDR2 is ANQGSEA in the germline V gene. V was pared by 3 bases and J by 2 bases, with 5 bases of the junction left unmatched. The CDR3 length is 15 residues. Here the CDR3 reads CSVDLAGAFTDTQYF. The DNA of the CDR3 is TGCAGCGTTGATCTAGCGGGGGCTTTCACAGATACGCAGTATTTT.

The rearrangement uses TRBV7-8 and TRBJ2-3; perhaps TRBD2 as D (5 bases). V lost 1 base and J lost 5, with 10 bases in between. Germline CDR1 reads SGHVS; CDR2 reads FQNEAQ. The length of the CDR3 is 14 residues. CDR3 in DNA: TGTGCCAGCAGCTTAGACCCTAGCCAAGATACGCAGTATTTT. Translating gives CASSLDPSQDTQYF. The whole variable domain, remainder taken from reference TRBV7-8 and TRBJ2-3, is GAGVSQSPRYKVAKRGQDVALRCDPISGHVSLFWYQQALGQGPEFLTYFQNEAQLDKSGLPSDRFFAERPEGSVSTLKIQRTQQEDSAVYLCASSLDPSQDTQYFGPGTRLTVL.

This clone was counted a single time. The V and J genes are TRBV6-5 and TRBJ2-7; 7 nucleotides align to TRBD1. With 10 bases clipped from V and 6 bases from J, the junction kept 18 bases outside the gene matches. The CDR3 length is 15 residues. From germline, CDR1 is MNHEY and CDR2 SVGAGI. In DNA, the CDR3 is TGTGCCACCAGGGGGTCGGTAGGACCCTCGGCCGAGCAGTACTTC. Its protein product is CATRGSVGPSAEQYF.

This chain connects TRBV5-1 to TRBJ1-1; the D gene is possibly TRBD1 (5 bases). CDR1 SGHRS and CDR2 YFSETQ come from the germline V gene. V gave up 6 bases and J gave up 1 base, with 10 bases separating them. The CDR3 has 13 amino acids. The CDR3 coding sequence is TGCGCCAGCACCTCCGGGGGGAACACTGAAGCTTTCTTT. Its protein product is CASTSGGNTEAFF.

This clone came up once. The rearrangement links TRBV18 to TRBJ1-5; 8 nucleotides line up with TRBD1. Germline assignment: CDR1 KGHSH and CDR2 LQKENI. The CDR3 runs 15 residues. The junction had 5 bases not matched to a gene; V was cut back by 4 bases and J by 3 bases. CDR3 sequence: CASSRTGTTNQPQHF. In DNA, the CDR3 is TGTGCCAGCTCACGGACAGGGACTACCAATCAGCCCCAGCATTTT.

This clone has more than one count but fewer than ten. The chain couples TRBV7-8 to TRBJ2-7, with a possible D match to TRBD1 (5 bases). Trimming removed 5 bases at V and 2 bases at J, with 13 bases between. CDR3 length equals 14 residues. Germline V gene lookup returns CDR1 SGHVS and CDR2 FQNEAQ. This CDR3 is CASSPGRTTYEQYF. The CDR3 region has the DNA TGTGCCAGCAGCCCCGGGCGGACAACCTACGAGCAGTACTTC.

This clone was seen only a few times. This rearrangement joins TRBV28 to TRBJ1-3; D is possibly TRBD1 (5 bases). CDR3 length equals 16 residues. V shed 8 bases and J shed 4 bases, with 21 bases lying between them. The V gene's germline CDR1 is MDHEN and CDR2 SYDVKM. CDR3 in amino acids: CASEPGGSRTGNTIYF. The CDR3 DNA sequence: TGTGCCAGCGAACCCGGGGGGAGTCGGACGGGAAACACCATATATTTT.

The chain couples TRBV25-1 to TRBJ1-2; TRBD1 agrees at 8 bases. Germline CDR1 MGHDK, CDR2 SYGVNS. With 4 bases clipped from V and 4 bases from J, the junction kept 8 bases outside the gene matches. The CDR3 is 15 amino acids. As DNA, the CDR3 is TGTGCCAGCAGTGTCCCGGGACAGGCGGTCTATGGCTACACCTTC. This sequence encodes CASSVPGQAVYGYTF.

This clone showed up just a few times. The sample holds other DNA sequences that translate to the same CDR3. This chain uses TRBV18 with TRBJ1-5, with a tentative D call TRBD1 (5 bases). With 3 bases removed from V and 5 bases from J, the gap between germline ends came to 8 bases. Germline CDR1 reads KGHSH; CDR2 reads LQKENI. There are 13 residues in the CDR3. The CDR3 DNA sequence: TGTGCCAGCTCACCGCAGGGCGATCAGCCCCAGCATTTT. It translates to CASSPQGDQPQHF.

V is TRBV7-2 and J is TRBJ1-4, with no clear D. The V and J ends lost 0 bases and 0 bases respectively, with 11 bases between them. The CDR3 covers 17 residues. Germline CDR1 and CDR2: SGHTA and FQGNSA. The CDR3 region has the DNA TGTGCCAGCAGCTTAGCGGTCTGGCAGGCAACTAATGAAAAACTGTTTTTT. Its protein is CASSLAVWQATNEKLFF.